A single sample is the source of the 28 T cell receptor beta chains below, sequenced in a study of T cell repertoires in cytomegalovirus infection. TCRdb independently ran MiXCR on the reads; one entry per CDR3 protein. Of roughly 190,000 distinct CDR3 sequences in the sample, 7.5% to 10% were seen once. Sequences were obtained from PBMCs. The receptors were sampled from a human donor in good health (CMV status not recorded). Some clones in this sample may be carry-over from other donors' samples.

There are many counts of this clonotype. This sequence joins TRBV7-2 and TRBJ2-1; D unresolved. Trimming took 1 base from V and 7 from J, leaving 8 bases between them. The V gene's germline CDR1 is SGHTA and CDR2 FQGNSA. The CDR3 extends over 13 amino acids. The CDR3 bases are TGTGCCAGCAGCTTAGGCGGCGTTAATGAGCAGTTCTTC. It encodes CASSLGGVNEQFF.

This clonotype was counted at least ten times. J is TRBJ2-5 and V is TRBV7-2; D not resolved. The CDR3 totals 12 residues. Germline CDR1 SGHTA, CDR2 FQGNSA. Trimming pared 3 bases from V and 5 bases from J, leaving 7 bases between. The CDR3 region has the DNA TGTGCCAGCAGCTTCGGCGAGGAGACCCAGTACTTC. Translation gives CASSFGEETQYF.

This clonotype was seen a few times. This chain joins TRBV27 and TRBJ2-1, with 7 nucleotides matching TRBD1. Germline V gene lookup returns CDR1 MNHEY and CDR2 SMNVEV (reference sequence). V lost 5 bases and J lost 10; bases outside the gene matches: 5. The CDR3 is 12 amino acids. This CDR3 is CASSIQGQEQFF. Here the CDR3 DNA reads TGTGCCAGCAGTATCCAGGGACAGGAGCAGTTCTTC.

This clonotype was found many times. The gene calls are TRBV7-2 and TRBJ1-4; D is uncertain. The CDR3 length is 14 residues. Trimming took 3 bases from V and 0 from J, leaving 5 bases between them. From germline, CDR1 is SGHTA and CDR2 FQGNSA. CDR3: CASSFQATNEKLFF. The CDR3 DNA is TGTGCCAGCAGCTTCCAAGCAACTAATGAAAAACTGTTTTTT. Looking up the rest from reference TRBV7-2 and TRBJ1-4 gives the full variable domain: GAGVSQSPSNKVTEKGKDVELRCDPISGHTALYWYRQSLGQGLEFLIYFQGNSAPDKSGLPSDRFSAERTGGSVSTLTIQRTQQEDSAVYLCASSFQATNEKLFFGSGTQLSVL.

This clonotype was seen repeatedly, ten times or more. This sequence joins TRBV7-2 and TRBJ1-1; 7 nucleotides line up with TRBD1. The CDR3 runs 15 residues. Trimming took 3 bases from V and 1 from J; bases not matched to a gene: 5. CDR1 and CDR2 (germline): SGHTA, FQGNSA. The CDR3 loop is CASSFSGGRNTEAFF. DNA for the CDR3: TGTGCCAGCAGCTTCTCAGGGGGAAGGAACACTGAAGCTTTCTTT.

This clonotype was detected ten times or more. The J gene is TRBJ2-5, the V gene TRBV7-9, with D possibly being TRBD1 (5 bases). The ends were cut back, 5 bases at V and 3 bases at J, with 22 bases in the middle. Germline V gene lookup returns CDR1 SEHNR and CDR2 FQNEAQ (reference sequence). The CDR3 consists of 17 residues. The CDR3 here is CASSQEHGPGIEETQYF. The CDR3 bases are TGTGCCAGCAGCCAAGAACATGGGCCAGGGATCGAAGAGACCCAGTACTTC.

This clonotype was seen repeatedly, ten times or more. This chain joins TRBV10-3 and TRBJ2-5; 9 bases are shared with TRBD2. With V trimmed by 3 bases and J by 2 bases, 10 bases remained unmatched. CDR1 ENHRY and CDR2 SYGVKD come from the germline V gene. The CDR3 sequence is 17 residues long. As DNA, the CDR3 is TGTGCCATCAGTGATGGGGCTCTAGCGGGACGACAAGAGACCCAGTACTTC. Amino acid sequence: CAISDGALAGRQETQYF.

The genes are TRBV12-3 or TRBV12-4 and TRBJ1-6; 7 bases fit TRBD1. V gave up 6 bases and J gave up 10 bases; unmatched junction bases: 9. CDR3 length equals 14 residues. The CDR3 region has the DNA TGTGCCAGCAGCCAGACAGGGCAAGGCTCACCCCTCCACTTT. It is translated as CASSQTGQGSPLHF.

This clonotype was counted at least ten times. V is TRBV28 and J is TRBJ2-4; 9 bases map to TRBD2. The length of the CDR3 is 15 residues. Germline V gene sequence: CDR1 MDHEN, CDR2 SYDVKM. The V and J ends lost 4 bases and 7 bases, in that order; junction bases with no gene match: 8. CDR3 residues: CASSSQPSGGNIQYF. The DNA for the CDR3 is TGTGCCAGCAGTTCCCAACCAAGCGGGGGGAACATTCAGTACTTC.

This clonotype was counted many times. The chain employs TRBV7-2 and TRBJ2-2, with TRBD2 matching 9 bases. The junction had 8 bases not matched to a gene; V was cut back by 7 bases and J by 2 bases. The length of the CDR3 is 16 residues. From germline, CDR1 is SGHTA and CDR2 FQGNSA. CDR3 amino acids: CASNPASGTNTGELFF. The CDR3 coding sequence is TGTGCCAGCAACCCGGCTAGCGGGACAAACACCGGGGAGCTGTTTTTT.

The gene calls are TRBV28 and TRBJ1-5, with D perhaps TRBD1 (5 bases). Trimming removed 11 bases at V and 6 bases at J, with 17 bases between. CDR1 is MDHEN, CDR2 SYDVKM, per germline. The CDR3 contains 13 residues. CDR3 region: CASRQGTGQPQHF. The CDR3 DNA reads as TGTGCCTCACGGCAGGGAACGGGTCAGCCCCAGCATTTT.

This clonotype was picked up a small number of times. This chain connects TRBV7-2 to TRBJ1-2; D is unclear. This CDR3 contains 14 residues. Trimming pared 3 bases from V and 0 bases from J, leaving 8 bases between. CDR1 and CDR2 (germline): SGHTA, FQGNSA. The chain's CDR3 is CASSFAGSNYGYTF. Here the CDR3 DNA reads TGTGCCAGCAGCTTCGCAGGATCTAACTATGGCTACACCTTC.

The chain employs TRBV28 and TRBJ1-1, with 9 bases matching TRBD1. Per the germline V gene, CDR1 is MDHEN and CDR2 is SYDVKM. V lost 6 bases, J lost 2 bases, and 13 bases stayed unmatched. The CDR3 sequence is 17 residues long. The CDR3 protein is CASSLNPGTGSNTEAFF. Here the CDR3 DNA reads TGTGCCAGCAGCTTAAACCCCGGGACAGGGTCCAACACTGAAGCTTTCTTT.

This clonotype came up many times. V and J are TRBV11-3 and TRBJ2-3, with 7 bases matching TRBD1. The ends lost 2 bases at V and 1 base at J; junction bases unmatched: 15. CDR1 is SGHNT and CDR2 is YENEEA in the germline V gene. The CDR3 length is 19 residues. The CDR3, as DNA: TGTGCCAGCAGCTTATCCGCCGGGTTTTTGGGGACAGGCACAGATACGCAGTATTTT. This encodes CASSLSAGFLGTGTDTQYF.

This clonotype came up many times. This chain uses TRBV7-2 with TRBJ2-4, with TRBD2 matching over 11 bases. Germline CDR1 SGHTA, CDR2 FQGNSA. The CDR3 has 16 residues. V lost 5 bases and J lost 5; bases outside the gene matches: 8. In DNA form, the CDR3 reads TGTGCCAGCAGCGACATAGCGGGAGGGCCCCAAAACATTCAGTACTTC. This sequence encodes CASSDIAGGPQNIQYF. Combining the CDR3 with reference TRBV7-2 and TRBJ2-4 gives the whole variable domain GAGVSQSPSNKVTEKGKDVELRCDPISGHTALYWYRQSLGQGLEFLIYFQGNSAPDKSGLPSDRFSAERTGGSVSTLTIQRTQQEDSAVYLCASSDIAGGPQNIQYFGAGTRLSVL.

This clonotype has a count of ten or more. Here the CDR3 DNA reads TGTGCCAGCAGTTTGAGGAACTACGAGCAGTACTTC. Translating it yields CASSLRNYEQYF. The rearrangement joins TRBV12-3 or TRBV12-4 to TRBJ2-7; unclear D gene. CDR3 length: 12 residues. Trimming removed 3 bases from V and 3 bases from J, with 6 bases in between.

In its sample, this clonotype was seen many times. This chain uses TRBV2 with TRBJ2-7; the D is unclear. Germline V CDR1 and CDR2: SNHLY, FYNNEI. The CDR3 contains 13 residues. Between the trimmed V and J ends, which lost 4 bases and 2 bases, there was a span of 9 bases. The CDR3 is CASSGVYPYEQYF. CDR3 nucleotides: TGTGCCAGCAGTGGGGTTTACCCCTACGAGCAGTACTTC. Based on the CDR3 plus reference TRBV2 and TRBJ2-7, the full variable domain is EPEVTQTPSHQVTQMGQEVILRCVPISNHLYFYWYRQILGQKVEFLVSFYNNEISEKSEIFDDQFSVERPDGSNFTLKIRSTKLEDSAMYFCASSGVYPYEQYFGPGTRLTVT.

This clonotype came up many times. This chain joins TRBV7-8 and TRBJ2-5; 7 nucleotides agree with TRBD1. The trim removed 0 bases at V and 4 bases at J, leaving 5 bases unmatched. The CDR3 extends over 15 amino acids. Germline CDR1 reads SGHVS; CDR2 reads FQNEAQ. The CDR3 is CASSLAHRTGETQYF. The CDR3 DNA is TGTGCCAGCAGCTTAGCTCACCGGACAGGAGAGACCCAGTACTTC.

This clonotype was recorded at least ten times. The chain combines TRBV7-3 with TRBJ2-5; D possibly corresponds to TRBD2 (7 bases). V lost 5 bases and J 2 bases, leaving 18 bases between the germline ends. The CDR3 sequence is 16 residues long. CDR1 and CDR2 (germline): SGHTA, FQGTGA. Here the CDR3 DNA reads TGTGCCAGCAGCCGGGGGGCTAGCGGACCACAAGAGACCCAGTACTTC. This codes for CASSRGASGPQETQYF.

The chain employs TRBV20-1 and TRBJ2-1; 9 bases line up with TRBD2. V lost 6 bases and J lost 7; bases outside the gene matches: 13. The CDR3 runs to 15 residues. CDR1 DFQATT and CDR2 SNEGSKA come from the germline V gene (reference sequence). The CDR3: CSATFSGRTENEQFF. In nucleotides, the CDR3 is TGCAGTGCCACATTTAGCGGGAGAACGGAGAATGAGCAGTTCTTC.

The chain combines TRBV10-3 with TRBJ2-5; D unresolved. The ends were cut back, 0 bases at V and 5 bases at J, with 4 bases in the middle. Germline V gene data show CDR1 as ENHRY and CDR2 as SYGVKD. This CDR3 has 12 amino acids. In nucleotides, the CDR3 is TGTGCCATCAGTGAGTCCGGGGAGACCCAGTACTTC. This sequence encodes CAISESGETQYF.

The CDR3 DNA reads TGCAGTGCTATTAAACCGGGACAGGAGAATTATAGCAATCAGCCCCAGCATTTT. Amino acids: CSAIKPGQENYSNQPQHF. This sequence joins TRBV20-1 and TRBJ1-5; 8 bases agree with TRBD1. The V gene end was trimmed by 4 bases and the J gene end by 0 bases; junction bases not matched to a gene: 14. Per germline, CDR1 DFQATT and CDR2 SNEGSKA (reference sequence). The CDR3 loop spans 18 amino acids.

There are many counts of this clonotype. This chain links TRBV7-9 with TRBJ1-4, with D tentatively TRBD1 (5 bases). V was pared by 5 bases and J by 6 bases, with 13 bases between. The germline CDR1 and CDR2 sequences are SEHNR and FQNEAQ (reference sequence). The CDR3 runs 14 residues. This CDR3 is CASSAGGGDEKLFF. For the CDR3, the DNA is TGTGCCAGCAGCGCGGGGGGAGGGGATGAAAAACTGTTTTTT.

This clonotype has ten or more counts. The V and J genes are TRBV7-9 and TRBJ2-1, with 7 bases lining up with TRBD1. CDR3 length: 14 residues. Germline CDR1 SEHNR, CDR2 FQNEAQ (reference sequence). V dropped 6 bases and J dropped 0; count of bases not matched to a gene: 2. In DNA form, the CDR3 reads TGTGCCAGCAGTGACAGGGACTCCTACAATGAGCAGTTCTTC. Translated: CASSDRDSYNEQFF.

This clonotype occurred many times. This chain joins TRBV7-2 and TRBJ2-7; possible D gene TRBD2, 5 bases. CDR1 SGHTA and CDR2 FQGNSA come from the germline V gene. V lost 1 base and J 2 bases, leaving 9 bases between the germline ends. CDR3 length: 14 amino acids. CDR3 residues: CASSLGREAYEQYF. The CDR3 DNA is TGTGCCAGCAGCTTAGGCCGGGAAGCCTACGAGCAGTACTTC.

The rearrangement links TRBV27 to TRBJ2-7; 10 bases agree with TRBD2. The J segment lost 4 bases and the V segment lost 10 bases, leaving 10 bases of the junction unmatched. CDR3 size: 14 residues. Germline CDR1 MNHEY, CDR2 SMNVEV (reference sequence). The chain's CDR3 is CATKTSGGAYEQYF. As DNA, the CDR3 is TGTGCCACCAAAACCAGCGGGGGGGCATACGAGCAGTACTTC.

Ten or more counts support this clonotype. This rearrangement joins TRBV27 to TRBJ1-5; no firm D call. V was trimmed by 5 bases and J by 0 bases, leaving 14 bases between them. In germline, CDR1 is MNHEY, CDR2 SMNVEV (reference sequence). This CDR3 has 16 residues. CDR3 in DNA: TGTGCCAGCAGTCCATCGTCCGGAGATAGCAATCAGCCCCAGCATTTT. It encodes CASSPSSGDSNQPQHF.

This clonotype was recorded a few times. This chain uses TRBV10-3 with TRBJ1-1; D is ambiguous. This CDR3 contains 13 residues. Per the germline V gene, CDR1 is ENHRY and CDR2 is SYGVKD. V lost 5 bases to trimming and J lost 5 bases, with 12 bases between them. The CDR3 protein is CAISQRHITEAFF. In nucleotides, the CDR3 is TGTGCCATCAGTCAGCGACACATTACTGAAGCTTTCTTT.